A single sample gave rise to the 27 T cell receptor beta chains below, sequenced in a study of blood T cell repertoires in COVID-19. Sequencing was performed with immunoSEQ multiplex PCR; in TCRdb, only in-frame clones are kept and a portion is missing. The table lists just over 150,000 clones, roughly 90% of them singletons. The sequenced sample consisted of PBMCs or T cells enriched from blood (not recorded which). The receptors were gathered from a woman between 50 and 59 years old who had recovered from COVID-19.

V gene TRBV19 combines with J gene TRBJ1-1, with D uncertain. The CDR3 length is 16 residues. V was pared by 3 bases and J by 1 base, with 15 bases between. In germline, CDR1 is LNHDA, CDR2 SQIVND (reference sequence). The CDR3, as DNA: TGTGCCAGTAGTATTTTTCGGGCCGGGAGGAACACTGAAGCTTTCTTT. Translation: CASSIFRAGRNTEAFF. Full variable domain (remainder filled in from reference TRBV19 and TRBJ1-1): DGGITQSPKYLFRKEGQNVTLSCEQNLNHDAMYWYRQDPGQGLRLIYYSQIVNDFQKGDIAEGYSVSREKKESFPLTVTSAQKNPTAFYLCASSIFRAGRNTEAFFGQGTRLTVV.

V gene TRBV7-9 combines with J gene TRBJ1-4; TRBD1 matches 7 bases. With 4 bases clipped from V and 8 bases from J, the junction kept 4 bases outside the gene matches. The germline gives CDR1 SEHNR, CDR2 FQNEAQ (reference sequence). The CDR3 is 13 amino acids. The CDR3 loop reads CASSSRGEEKLFF. In DNA form, the CDR3 reads TGTGCCAGCAGCTCCAGGGGGGAAGAAAAACTGTTTTTT.

The rearrangement joins TRBV5-1 to TRBJ2-7; D is ambiguous. Germline loops: CDR1 SGHRS, CDR2 YFSETQ. Deletions cut 4 bases from V and 6 bases from J, with 26 bases between. The CDR3 extends over 17 amino acids. The CDR3 loop reads CASSQPSNAGSLLEQYF. In DNA form, the CDR3 reads TGCGCCAGCAGCCAACCATCTAATGCCGGGTCGCTCCTCGAGCAGTACTTC.

The rearrangement links TRBV7-9 to TRBJ2-5; TRBD1 agrees at 7 bases. The germline CDR1 and CDR2 sequences are SEHNR and FQNEAQ (reference sequence). V lost 4 bases to trimming and J lost 5 bases; unmatched junction nucleotides: 4. This CDR3 contains 13 residues. CDR3 amino acids: CASSSTTGETQYF. The CDR3 DNA sequence: TGTGCCAGCAGCTCGACGACAGGGGAGACCCAGTACTTC.

V gene TRBV18 combines with J gene TRBJ1-3; TRBD1 is a possible D gene (5 bases). The V and J ends lost 6 bases and 1 base respectively, with 13 bases between them. The V gene's germline CDR1 is KGHSH and CDR2 LQKENI. The CDR3 has 15 residues. The CDR3 sequence: CASSQGTLSGNTIYF. CDR3 bases: TGTGCCAGCTCGCAGGGTACTTTATCTGGAAACACCATATATTTT.

The CDR3 DNA reads as TGTGCCAGCAGCTTGGAGGCCACAGGGTTTGGGACTGAAGCTTTCTTT. It specifies CASSLEATGFGTEAFF. The chain employs TRBV5-6 and TRBJ1-1; D perhaps matches TRBD1 (6 bases). Trimming shortened V by 0 bases and J by 5 bases, and 17 bases separated the two germline ends. Germline CDR1 is SGHDT and CDR2 is YYEEEE. This CDR3 is 16 amino acids long.

V gene TRBV2 combines with J gene TRBJ1-1; 7 bases fit TRBD1. There are 11 residues in the CDR3. V gave up 6 bases and J gave up 10 bases; unmatched junction bases: 5. Germline-derived CDR1 and CDR2 are SNHLY and FYNNEI. The CDR3, as DNA: TGTGCCAGCAGCCAGGCAGGGGGAGCTTTCTTT. Its translation is CASSQAGGAFF.

This clone counts as medium-sized. The same CDR3 can be traced to other DNA sequences in this sample. This chain links TRBV7-3 with TRBJ1-1; D not resolved. The length of the CDR3 is 13 residues. Germline loops: CDR1 SGHTA, CDR2 FQGTGA. V lost 3 bases to trimming and J lost 3 bases, with 8 bases between them. The CDR3 coding sequence is TGTGCCAGCAGCTTCGGCGGGGACACTGAAGCTTTCTTT. It yields the protein CASSFGGDTEAFF.

J is TRBJ1-6 and V is TRBV7-6; D not resolved. CDR3 length equals 14 residues. Germline V gene data show CDR1 as SGHVS and CDR2 as FNYEAQ. The ends were cut back, 5 bases at V and 10 bases at J, with 15 bases in the middle. CDR3 region: CASSLSARESPLHF. CDR3 in DNA: TGTGCCAGCAGCCTCTCTGCCCGGGAGTCACCCCTCCACTTT.

This chain uses TRBV29-1 with TRBJ2-2; TRBD1 aligns across 7 bases. Trimming took 4 bases from V and 4 from J; bases not matched to a gene: 9. The germline gives CDR1 SQVTM, CDR2 ANQGSEA. The CDR3 is 15 residues long. The CDR3 coding sequence is TGCAGCGTTGTCGCGACAGGGCGGACCACCGGGGAGCTGTTTTTT. This gives the protein CSVVATGRTTGELFF.

CDR3 sequence: CASSRVTGGPADTQYF. The CDR3 DNA is TGCGCCAGCAGTCGAGTTACAGGGGGACCGGCAGATACGCAGTATTTT. This chain links TRBV5-1 with TRBJ2-3; 8 bases agree with TRBD1. CDR1 SGHRS and CDR2 YFSETQ come from the germline V gene. The CDR3 has 16 residues. Losses at the gene ends were 5 bases for V and 4 bases for J; bases not matched to a gene: 12.

The chain is built from TRBV5-1 and TRBJ2-1, with 9 bases identical to TRBD1. The germline V gene has CDR1 SGHRS and CDR2 YFSETQ. With 3 bases clipped from V and 9 bases from J, the junction kept 4 bases outside the gene matches. The CDR3 is 13 residues long. The DNA for the CDR3 is TGCGCCAGCAGCTGGACAGGGGATGGTGAGCAGTTCTTC. Protein product: CASSWTGDGEQFF.

V and J are TRBV7-2 and TRBJ2-1; TRBD1 is a possible D gene (6 bases). The germline V gene has CDR1 SGHTA and CDR2 FQGNSA. This CDR3 has 15 amino acids. The ends were cut back, 4 bases at V and 5 bases at J, with 15 bases in the middle. The CDR3 bases are TGTGCCAGCAGCTCGCGTCGGACAGTTAACAATGAGCAGTTCTTC. Translated: CASSSRRTVNNEQFF.

In its sample, this clone was seen a few times. The chain is built from TRBV7-2 and TRBJ2-1; TRBD1 might be the D (6 bases). Trimming removed 4 bases from V and 2 bases from J, with 12 bases in between. Germline CDR1 and CDR2: SGHTA and FQGNSA. The CDR3 length is 15 residues. CDR3 amino acids: CASSYREGAYNEQFF. The CDR3 DNA is TGTGCCAGCAGCTACAGGGAAGGGGCCTACAATGAGCAGTTCTTC.

The V gene is TRBV12-5, the J gene TRBJ1-1, with a tentative D call TRBD1 (5 bases). In germline, CDR1 is LGHNT, CDR2 FRNRAP. Trimming stripped 6 bases from V and 9 bases from J, with 17 bases between. The CDR3 length is 13 residues. CDR3 region: CASGQAGRGKAFF. In DNA, the CDR3 is TGTGCTAGTGGACAGGCTGGGAGGGGAAAAGCTTTCTTT.

The V call is TRBV2, the J call TRBJ2-4, with D maybe TRBD2 (5 bases). This CDR3 has 15 residues. Trimming pared 6 bases from V and 6 bases from J, leaving 18 bases between. Germline loops: CDR1 SNHLY, CDR2 FYNNEI. CDR3 sequence: CASRVGLGSGNIQYF. In DNA form, the CDR3 reads TGTGCCAGCAGAGTCGGACTGGGCTCCGGAAACATTCAGTACTTC. Based on the CDR3 plus reference TRBV2 and TRBJ2-4, the full variable domain is EPEVTQTPSHQVTQMGQEVILRCVPISNHLYFYWYRQILGQKVEFLVSFYNNEISEKSEIFDDQFSVERPDGSNFTLKIRSTKLEDSAMYFCASRVGLGSGNIQYFGAGTRLSVL.

This chain uses TRBV2 with TRBJ1-1; TRBD1 is a possible D gene (5 bases). With 4 bases removed from V and 6 bases from J, the gap between germline ends came to 9 bases. CDR1 and CDR2 (germline): SNHLY, FYNNEI. The length of the CDR3 is 12 residues. CDR3 in DNA: TGTGCCAGCAGTGCAGGGAGGGCTGAAGCTTTCTTT. It translates to CASSAGRAEAFF.

This clone was observed a single time. V and J are TRBV4-3 and TRBJ1-2; perhaps TRBD1 as D (6 bases). Germline values: CDR1 LGHNA, CDR2 YSLEER. V gave up 3 bases and J gave up 8 bases, with 19 bases separating them. This CDR3 region has 15 residues. This CDR3 reads CASSQDHLVTGGYTF. The CDR3 DNA sequence: TGCGCCAGCAGCCAGGATCACCTAGTGACAGGAGGCTACACCTTC.

A few counts support this clone. The chain is built from TRBV6-5 and TRBJ2-7, with D tentatively TRBD2 (6 bases). Germline CDR1 and CDR2: MNHEY and SVGAGI. The length of the CDR3 is 16 residues. Trimming took 0 bases from V and 3 from J, leaving 15 bases between them. In DNA form, the CDR3 reads TGTGCCAGCAGTTACTCCCAGGGCGGGACCTTCTACGAGCAGTACTTC. It codes for CASSYSQGGTFYEQYF.

For the CDR3, the DNA is TGTGCCAGTAGTATAAGGACAGGGGGAACCGGGGAGCTGTTTTTT. Protein: CASSIRTGGTGELFF. The J gene is TRBJ2-2, the V gene TRBV19; 10 bases match TRBD1. Per the germline V gene, CDR1 is LNHDA and CDR2 is SQIVND (reference sequence). Trimming took 2 bases from V and 5 from J; bases not matched to a gene: 2. This CDR3 contains 15 residues. The whole variable domain, remainder taken from reference TRBV19 and TRBJ2-2, is DGGITQSPKYLFRKEGQNVTLSCEQNLNHDAMYWYRQDPGQGLRLIYYSQIVNDFQKGDIAEGYSVSREKKESFPLTVTSAQKNPTAFYLCASSIRTGGTGELFFGEGSRLTVL.

The V call is TRBV3-1 (or the pseudogene TRBV3-2), the J call TRBJ2-3; 7 bases map to TRBD1. The CDR3 runs 18 residues. Germline V lookup: CDR1 LGHDT, CDR2 YNNKEL (reference sequence). Unmatched junction bases numbered 10, after V lost 1 base and J lost 0 bases. CDR3 in amino acids: CASSQARRQGSSTDTQYF. In DNA, the CDR3 is TGTGCCAGCAGCCAAGCCCGACGACAGGGCTCTAGCACAGATACGCAGTATTTT.

V is TRBV27 and J is TRBJ2-3, with 9 nucleotides matching TRBD2. CDR3 length equals 15 residues. Losses at the gene ends were 3 bases for V and 1 base for J; bases not matched to a gene: 2. Germline CDR1 reads MNHEY; CDR2 reads SMNVEV (reference sequence). Here the CDR3 DNA reads TGTGCCAGCAGTTTTCCTAGCGGGGGCACAGATACGCAGTATTTT. Translated, it gives CASSFPSGGTDTQYF.

The chain is built from TRBV6-4 and TRBJ1-1, with 8 bases that match TRBD1. CDR1 is MRHNA, CDR2 SNTAGT, per germline. V lost 5 bases, J lost 4 bases, and 6 bases stayed unmatched. The CDR3 has 14 amino acids. CDR3 DNA sequence: TGTGCCAGCAGTCCGCGGACAGGGACCACTGAAGCTTTCTTT. This encodes CASSPRTGTTEAFF.

The V call is TRBV30, the J call TRBJ2-7, with TRBD1 matching 7 bases. There are 10 residues in the CDR3. The V and J ends lost 1 base and 12 bases, in that order; junction bases with no gene match: 3. Germline CDR1 is GTSNPN and CDR2 is SVGIG (reference sequence). The CDR3 spells CAWSADRPYF. DNA for the CDR3: TGTGCCTGGAGTGCGGACAGGCCGTACTTC.

This clone came up a few times. The J gene is TRBJ2-5, the V gene TRBV19, with TRBD1 matching over 7 bases. Germline CDR1 reads LNHDA; CDR2 reads SQIVND (reference sequence). The CDR3 is 13 residues long. The V segment lost 5 bases and the J segment 5 bases; nucleotides outside the gene matches: 5. The CDR3 here is CASSRTGYETQYF. The CDR3 coding sequence is TGTGCCAGTAGTCGGACAGGTTATGAGACCCAGTACTTC. Combining the CDR3 with reference TRBV19 and TRBJ2-5 gives the whole variable domain DGGITQSPKYLFRKEGQNVTLSCEQNLNHDAMYWYRQDPGQGLRLIYYSQIVNDFQKGDIAEGYSVSREKKESFPLTVTSAQKNPTAFYLCASSRTGYETQYFGPGTRLLVL.

This chain joins TRBV29-1 and TRBJ2-7; 9 bases line up with TRBD1. After removal of 4 bases from V and 5 bases from J, the junction contained 6 bases not matched to a gene. Germline lookup yields CDR1 SQVTM and CDR2 ANQGSEA. The CDR3 has 13 residues. As DNA, the CDR3 is TGCAGCGTTGCTCGGGACAGGGAGGACGAGCAGTACTTC. This gives the protein CSVARDREDEQYF.

The chain carries TRBV19 and TRBJ1-2; 12 positions match TRBD1. The CDR3 is 16 amino acids. The V gene's germline CDR1 is LNHDA and CDR2 SQIVND (reference sequence). V was pared by 8 bases and J by 2 bases, with 9 bases of the junction left unmatched. The DNA of the CDR3 is TGTGCCAGTCGACCGGGACAGGGGGCTTTAAACTATGGCTACACCTTC. It specifies CASRPGQGALNYGYTF. The full variable domain, rest sourced from reference TRBV19 and TRBJ1-2, is DGGITQSPKYLFRKEGQNVTLSCEQNLNHDAMYWYRQDPGQGLRLIYYSQIVNDFQKGDIAEGYSVSREKKESFPLTVTSAQKNPTAFYLCASRPGQGALNYGYTFGSGTRLTVV.